These T cell receptor beta chains were read from a single sample in a study of CD8 T cells in ankylosing spondylitis. In TCRdb, the 5' RACE reads were re-called with MiXCR into one record per CDR3 protein. Of about 66,000 distinct CDR3 sequences in the sample, approximately 6% were seen once. Sequencing input: synovial fluid, either unsorted or a sorted T cell fraction (not recorded which). The receptors were gathered from a male donor with ankylosing spondylitis. The CDR3 runs from the conserved cysteine through the conserved F or W. Each record gives: D gene, clone size, V gene, J gene, CDR3 DNA, CDR3 protein. D genes are given only for firm matches. The size field is filled for only some rows; it gives once, few, many or a size class.

>TRBD2|many|TRBV11-2|TRBJ2-5
TGTGCCAGCAGCACCCATGGAGCGGGAGGGCGTGAGACCCAGTACTTC
CASSTHGAGGRETQYF
>TRBD1|many|TRBV7-2|TRBJ1-6
TGTGCCAGCAGCCCTCCGGGACAGGGGGCTTCACCCCTCCACTTT
CASSPPGQGASPLHF
>TRBD2|many|TRBV11-3|TRBJ2-1
TGTGCCAGCAGTTTAAATCGACTAGCACCGTTCTTC
CASSLNRLAPFF
>TRBD2|many|TRBV28|TRBJ2-1
TGTGCCAGCAGTCCCTCGGGGGGGGGAGATGAGCAGTTCTTC
CASSPSGGGDEQFF
>.|many|TRBV6-5|TRBJ2-1
TGTGCCAGCAGTTACTCGATCCACCCCCGAATGAGCAATGAGCAGTTCTTC
CASSYSIHPRMSNEQFF
>.|once|TRBV6-1|TRBJ1-5
TGTGCCAGCAGAACGGGCCTTCGGGAGCCCCAGCATTTT
CASRTGLREPQHF
>.|many|TRBV6-2/TRBV6-3|TRBJ2-3
TGTGCCAGCAGGAGAACAGATACGCAGTATTTT
CASRRTDTQYF
>.|many|TRBV15|TRBJ1-5
TGTGCCACCAGCACTAATTACAGGGGCAATCAGCCCCAGCATTTT
CATSTNYRGNQPQHF
>.|many|TRBV2|TRBJ2-7
TGTGCCAGCACCCTGACCGGTTCCTACGAGCAGTACTTC
CASTLTGSYEQYF
>TRBD1|many|TRBV20-1|TRBJ2-2
TGCAGTGCTAGAGTCGGACAGGCGGGCACCGGGGAGCTGTTTTTT
CSARVGQAGTGELFF
>TRBD1|.|TRBV20-1|TRBJ1-1
TGCAGTGCTAGAGGGACAGGGGGTGGCTCAGACACTGAAGCTTTCTTT
CSARGTGGGSDTEAFF
>.|.|TRBV12-3/TRBV12-4|TRBJ2-3
TGTGCCAGTGGGCATTGGGGCCAGACCACAGATACGCAGTATTTT
CASGHWGQTTDTQYF
>.|.|TRBV7-8|TRBJ1-1
TGTGCCAGCAGCTTAGCAGGAGAGAACACTGAAGCTTTCTTT
CASSLAGENTEAFF
>.|many|TRBV5-1|TRBJ2-7
TGCGCCAGCAGCGTAGCCGATAACCCTTACTACGAGCAGTACTTC
CASSVADNPYYEQYF
>.|many|TRBV2|TRBJ1-2
TGTGCCAGCAGTCTATCAGGGCTCCCTGGCTACACCTTC
CASSLSGLPGYTF
>TRBD2|.|TRBV5-5|TRBJ2-7
TGTGCCAGCAGCTTGCGTTGGGAGGGATCCTACGAGCAGTACTTC
CASSLRWEGSYEQYF
>.|many|TRBV5-1|TRBJ2-3
TGCGCCAGCAGGCAAAGAGCAGCTAGCACAGATACGCAGTATTTT
CASRQRAASTDTQYF
>.|many|TRBV20-1|TRBJ2-1
TGCAGTGCCACGGGGGCGGACCGGGGTTACAATGAGCAGTTCTTC
CSATGADRGYNEQFF
>.|medium-sized|TRBV7-2|TRBJ2-7
TGTGCCAGCATCCGGGACCCTTCTACCTACGAGCAGTACTTC
CASIRDPSTYEQYF
>.|many|TRBV12-3/TRBV12-4|TRBJ1-6
TGTGCCAGCAGTTTTCAGGGAGATTCACCCCTCCACTTT
CASSFQGDSPLHF
>TRBD2|few|TRBV4-3|TRBJ2-1
TGCGCCAGCAGCCAAGAGGCTAGCGGAGGCTCCTACAATGAGCAGTTCTTC
CASSQEASGGSYNEQFF
>.|many|TRBV4-1|TRBJ1-6
TGCGCCAGCAGCCAAGATGAAAGCTCCTATAATTCACCCCTCCACTTT
CASSQDESSYNSPLHF
>TRBD1|many|TRBV25-1|TRBJ2-7
TGTGCCAGCCAGGGAGACCGGGACAGGGGTGCGGGTCCCTACGAGCAGTACTTC
CASQGDRDRGAGPYEQYF
>TRBD1|many|TRBV19|TRBJ1-1
TGTGCCAGTAGTCCTCGACAGGGCGAAGCTTTCTTT
CASSPRQGEAFF
>.|.|TRBV7-9|TRBJ2-2
TGTGCCAGCAGCCACCTCAGGGGACGAGACACCGGGGAGCTGTTTTTT
CASSHLRGRDTGELFF
>TRBD2|many|TRBV20-1|TRBJ2-7
TGCAGTGCTAGAGATCAATCGAGGGGACTAGCGGGAGGTTCCGAGCAGTACTTC
CSARDQSRGLAGGSEQYF